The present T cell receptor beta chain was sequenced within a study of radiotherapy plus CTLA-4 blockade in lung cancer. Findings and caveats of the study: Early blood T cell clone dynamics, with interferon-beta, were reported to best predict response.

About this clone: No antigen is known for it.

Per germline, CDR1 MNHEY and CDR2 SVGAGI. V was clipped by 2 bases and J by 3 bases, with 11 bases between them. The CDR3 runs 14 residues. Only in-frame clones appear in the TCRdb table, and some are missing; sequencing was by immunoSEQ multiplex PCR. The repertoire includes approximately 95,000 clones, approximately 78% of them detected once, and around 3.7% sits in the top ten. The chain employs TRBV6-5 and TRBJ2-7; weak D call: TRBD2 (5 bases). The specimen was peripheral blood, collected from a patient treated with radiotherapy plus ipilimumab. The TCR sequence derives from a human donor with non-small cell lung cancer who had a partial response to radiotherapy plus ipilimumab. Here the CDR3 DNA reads TGTGCCAGCAGTTACAGTTGGGAGTTCTACGAGCAGTACTTC. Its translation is CASSYSWEFYEQYF.